The clone carrying this TCR beta chain turned up a few times. The antigen remains undetermined. Each CDR3 protein gets one entry after TCRdb re-called the 5' RACE reads with MiXCR. The sample holds around 540,000 distinct CDR3 sequences, 10% to 15% seen once. V gave up 5 bases and J gave up 3 bases, with 14 bases separating them. Germline loops: CDR1 MGHDK, CDR2 SYGVNS. There are 15 residues in the CDR3. The source of the sample is a study of CD8 T cells in ankylosing spondylitis. Study results and limitations: In ankylosing spondylitis blood, a motif of roughly eight highly homologous TCR beta variants appeared characteristic. CD8+ by phenotype, disease-linked clones were relatively rare in peripheral blood.

This chain uses TRBV25-1 with TRBJ2-1; D might be TRBD2 (5 bases). The sample comprised blood, either unsorted or a sorted T cell fraction (not recorded which). This sequence originates from a male donor with ankylosing spondylitis. The CDR3 nucleotides are TGTGCCAGCAGTACCCTTTCCGGGGACTACAATGAGCAGTTCTTC. Translation: CASSTLSGDYNEQFF.